The next 15 T cell receptor beta chains were all read from a single sample in a study of CD8+CD57+ T cells in acquired aplastic anemia. Genomic DNA served as template for TCR beta VDJ and CDR3 profiling. TCRdb reprocessed the reads via MiXCR and lists one record per CDR3 protein. The sample lists around 170,000 distinct CDR3 sequences, 46% occurring once. Sequenced: sorted CD4+, CD8+, or CD8+CD57+ T cells (not recorded which) from PBMCs. These receptors were taken from a human donor in good health.

This clonotype was observed many times. The V call is TRBV11-1, the J call TRBJ2-6; TRBD1 aligns across 9 bases. Germline loops: CDR1 SGHAT, CDR2 FQDESV (reference sequence). The CDR3 is 19 residues long. Losses at the gene ends were 2 bases for V and 3 bases for J; bases not matched to a gene: 11. CDR3: CASSLPSGTGLHGANVLTF. The CDR3 bases are TGTGCCAGCAGCTTACCCTCTGGGACAGGGTTACATGGGGCCAACGTCCTGACTTTC. The full variable domain, rest sourced from reference TRBV11-1 and TRBJ2-6, is EAEVAQSPRYKITEKSQAVAFWCDPISGHATLYWYRQILGQGPELLVQFQDESVVDDSQLPKDRFSAERLKGVDSTLKIQPAELGDSAMYLCASSLPSGTGLHGANVLTFGAGSRLTVL.

This clonotype has only one observation. The chain combines TRBV24-1 with TRBJ2-2; D is ambiguous. The CDR3 runs to 12 residues. Germline CDR1 reads KGHDR; CDR2 reads SFDVKD. The V gene lost 5 bases and the J gene lost 5 bases, with 5 bases spanning the gap. The CDR3 loop is CATSAETGELFF. CDR3 in DNA: TGTGCCACCAGTGCGGAGACCGGGGAGCTGTTTTTT.

This chain uses TRBV9 with TRBJ2-7, with D unresolved. Germline V gene data show CDR1 as SGDLS and CDR2 as YYNGEE. Between the trimmed V and J ends, which lost 0 bases and 0 bases, there was a span of 10 bases. The CDR3 has 15 amino acids. CDR3 amino acids: CASSVGPIRSYEQYF. CDR3 DNA: TGTGCCAGCAGCGTAGGCCCGATCCGCTCCTACGAGCAGTACTTC.

In its sample, this clonotype was seen many times. The chain joins TRBV5-1 to TRBJ2-1; the D call may be TRBD1 or TRBD2 (5 bases each). This CDR3 contains 16 residues. The germline V gene has CDR1 SGHRS and CDR2 YFSETQ. V gave up 4 bases and J gave up 5 bases, with 19 bases separating them. CDR3 sequence reads: CASSPVSGTGNNEQFF. CDR3 DNA sequence: TGCGCCAGCAGCCCTGTATCCGGGACGGGAAACAATGAGCAGTTCTTC.

V is TRBV28 and J is TRBJ1-5; a possible D gene is TRBD1 (5 bases). The CDR3 consists of 13 residues. Trimming removed 5 bases at V and 15 bases at J, with 20 bases between. Germline loops: CDR1 MDHEN, CDR2 SYDVKM. The CDR3 DNA reads as TGTGCCAGCAGTACCTCAGGGACTGTCGTTTCGCATTTT. This gives the protein CASSTSGTVVSHF.

This clonotype was observed a few times. The gene calls are TRBV6-1 and TRBJ1-1; 10 nucleotides align to TRBD1. Trimming at V came to 6 bases and at J to 8 bases, leaving 15 bases not matched to a gene. The germline gives CDR1 MNHNS, CDR2 SASEGT. The CDR3 sequence is 16 residues long. This CDR3 is CASSRDRGKLHDEAFF. The DNA for the CDR3 is TGTGCCAGCAGCCGGGACAGGGGCAAACTCCACGACGAAGCTTTCTTT.

This clonotype was counted at least ten times. The rearrangement uses TRBV19 and TRBJ2-1; 10 bases fit TRBD2. The V gene end was trimmed by 4 bases and the J gene end by 2 bases; junction bases not matched to a gene: 5. CDR3 size: 16 residues. The germline V gene encodes CDR1 LNHDA and CDR2 SQIVND (reference sequence). Written as DNA, the CDR3 is TGTGCCAGTAGTACCCCTCTAGCGGGAGCCTACAATGAGCAGTTCTTC. The encoded protein is CASSTPLAGAYNEQFF.

The chain links TRBV20-1 to TRBJ1-1; D is perhaps TRBD1 (6 bases). The CDR3 is 12 residues long. Per germline, CDR1 DFQATT and CDR2 SNEGSKA (reference sequence). V was trimmed by 2 bases and J by 6 bases, leaving 10 bases between them. The CDR3 spells CSARQGQSEAFF. CDR3 coding DNA: TGCAGTGCTAGACAGGGGCAGTCTGAAGCTTTCTTT.

The gene calls are TRBV25-1 and TRBJ2-7; no clear D. Germline assignment: CDR1 MGHDK and CDR2 SYGVNS. The CDR3 loop spans 16 amino acids. V lost 2 bases and J 6 bases, leaving 20 bases between the germline ends. CDR3 in amino acids: CASSEKAFRPPVEQYF. The CDR3 DNA sequence: TGTGCCAGCAGTGAAAAGGCGTTTCGGCCTCCTGTCGAGCAGTACTTC.

The sample holds a few counts of this clonotype. The genes are TRBV7-8 and TRBJ2-3; D could derive from TRBD1 or TRBD2 (5 bases each). V lost 4 bases, J lost 6 bases, and 14 bases lay in between. Germline CDR1 reads SGHVS; CDR2 reads FQNEAQ. This CDR3 is built from 14 residues. In nucleotides, the CDR3 is TGTGCCAGCAGCTCCGGGACGCGCCAGGATACGCAGTATTTT. As protein: CASSSGTRQDTQYF.

The chain recombines TRBV29-1 with TRBJ2-7, with 8 bases fitting TRBD1. The germline CDR1 and CDR2 sequences are SQVTM and ANQGSEA. CDR3 length equals 12 residues. V shed 5 bases and J 6 bases; nucleotides not matched to a gene: 6. The CDR3 region is CSVQGALSEQYF. The DNA of the CDR3 is TGCAGCGTTCAGGGGGCCCTTAGCGAGCAGTACTTC.

This clonotype occurred many times. The chain is built from TRBV20-1 and TRBJ2-1; D gene ambiguous. The V and J ends lost 2 bases and 4 bases respectively, with 12 bases between them. The CDR3 is made up of 14 amino acids. Germline assignment: CDR1 DFQATT and CDR2 SNEGSKA (reference sequence). The CDR3 reads CSARPTTTYNEQFF. The CDR3 nucleotides are TGCAGTGCTAGACCTACGACCACATACAATGAGCAGTTCTTC.

The J gene is TRBJ2-5, the V gene TRBV25-1, with TRBD1 matching over 10 bases. Germline V lookup: CDR1 MGHDK, CDR2 SYGVNS. V shed 2 bases, J shed 4 bases, and the junction held 7 bases outside the gene matches. The CDR3 is 16 residues long. Here the CDR3 DNA reads TGTGCCAGCAGTGAAGATGGGACAGGGGTAGGAGAGACCCAGTACTTC. It encodes CASSEDGTGVGETQYF.

V is TRBV20-1 and J is TRBJ2-3; D tentatively fits TRBD1 or TRBD2 (5 bases each). This CDR3 spans 14 amino acids. Trimming shortened V by 2 bases and J by 2 bases, and 11 bases separated the two germline ends. The V gene's germline CDR1 is DFQATT and CDR2 SNEGSKA (reference sequence). The CDR3 nucleotides are TGCAGTGCTAGAACCCGGGGCTTCACAGATACGCAGTATTTT. Amino acid sequence: CSARTRGFTDTQYF.

This clonotype was counted only a few times. A much bigger clone sits one base away, suggesting this may be a read error. This chain joins TRBV5-1 and TRBJ1-6; D gene uncertain. The CDR3 is made up of 15 amino acids. Germline CDR1 is SGHRS and CDR2 is YFSETQ. The CDR3 here is CVSSLVPNDNSPLHF. The CDR3 DNA is TGCGTCAGCAGCTTGGTTCCTAATGATAATTCACCCCTCCACTTT. Based on the CDR3 plus reference TRBV5-1 and TRBJ1-6, the full variable domain is KAGVTQTPRYLIKTRGQQVTLSCSPISGHRSVSWYQQTPGQGLQFLFEYFSETQRNKGNFPGRFSGRQFSNSRSEMNVSTLELGDSALYLCVSSLVPNDNSPLHFGNGTRLTVT.